What follows are 30 T cell receptor beta chains derived from one specimen sequenced in a study of CD8 T cells in Susac syndrome. RNA amounts of about 0.5 to 1 ug underwent reverse transcription with random hexamers. TCRdb reprocessed the immunoSEQ multiplex PCR reads with MiXCR, giving one entry per CDR3 protein. The sample has 75,000 to 95,000 distinct CDR3 sequences, about 95% seen once. The sequenced sample was CD8+ T cells from PBMCs. These receptors were obtained from a human donor with Susac syndrome.

This sequence joins TRBV20-1 and TRBJ2-1; 8 bases are a match to TRBD1. This CDR3 spans 15 amino acids. Germline assignment: CDR1 DFQATT and CDR2 SNEGSKA (reference sequence). V dropped 7 bases and J dropped 10; count of bases not matched to a gene: 18. The CDR3 loop is CSVSWTGIESGEQFF. The CDR3 DNA is TGCAGTGTTTCTTGGACAGGGATAGAGTCTGGGGAGCAGTTCTTC.

The chain is built from TRBV7-9 and TRBJ1-2, with a weak D call TRBD1 (6 bases). The CDR3 length is 11 residues. The germline gives CDR1 SEHNR, CDR2 FQNEAQ (reference sequence). Trimming pared 8 bases from V and 7 bases from J, leaving 11 bases between. The DNA of the CDR3 is TGTGCCAGCCTGCAGGGGTTTGGCTACACCTTC. Its translation is CASLQGFGYTF.

J is TRBJ2-2 and V is TRBV6-5; a possible D gene is TRBD2 (5 bases). Looked up from germline, CDR1 is MNHEY and CDR2 is SVGAGI. The CDR3 sequence is 14 residues long. The ends were cut back, 5 bases at V and 7 bases at J, with 14 bases in the middle. CDR3 nucleotides: TGTGCCAGCAGTCCTTCGGCGGGTGGCGGGGAGCTGTTTTTT. Translation gives CASSPSAGGGELFF.

This chain uses TRBV11-2 with TRBJ2-2; the match to TRBD2 covers 12 bases. Germline CDR1 and CDR2: SGHAT and FQNNGV. Trimming took 5 bases from V and 2 from J; bases not matched to a gene: 6. The CDR3 is 17 amino acids. DNA for the CDR3: TGTGCCAGCAGCCCTCTAGCGGGAGGGGTAAACACCGGGGAGCTGTTTTTT. It yields the protein CASSPLAGGVNTGELFF.

The rearrangement joins TRBV14 to TRBJ1-5; D is unclear. Germline V gives CDR1 SGHDN, CDR2 FVKESK. V was shortened by 3 bases and J by 7 bases, with 13 bases between the two germline ends. The CDR3 runs to 14 residues. The CDR3 protein is CASSQASSGQPQHF. The DNA for the CDR3 is TGTGCCAGCAGCCAGGCCTCCTCGGGGCAGCCCCAGCATTTT.

The V call is TRBV20-1, the J call TRBJ2-1; D might be TRBD2 (5 bases). This CDR3 has 15 amino acids. In germline, CDR1 is DFQATT, CDR2 SNEGSKA (reference sequence). Here the CDR3 reads CSLQANEGTDNEQFF. CDR3 coding DNA: TGCAGCCTTCAGGCCAACGAGGGAACGGACAATGAGCAGTTCTTC.

Written as DNA, the CDR3 is TGCGCCAGCAGCCTGGGGGCCCAGGGTTACGATCCAGCAGATACGCAGTATTTT. Translating gives CASSLGAQGYDPADTQYF. V gene TRBV5-1 combines with J gene TRBJ2-3; TRBD1 might be the D (6 bases). The CDR3 is 18 residues long. V lost 4 bases and J lost 4, with 25 bases in between. Germline V gives CDR1 SGHRS, CDR2 YFSETQ.

The V call is TRBV27, the J call TRBJ2-5, with a possible D match to TRBD2 (5 bases). V lost 3 bases to trimming and J lost 5 bases, with 10 bases between them. Per germline, CDR1 MNHEY and CDR2 SMNVEV (reference sequence). The CDR3 has 13 amino acids. CDR3 protein: CASSFERWETQYF. CDR3 DNA sequence: TGTGCCAGCAGTTTCGAGCGGTGGGAGACCCAGTACTTC.

The J gene is TRBJ2-1, the V gene TRBV28; 11 bases line up with TRBD2. Germline loops: CDR1 MDHEN, CDR2 SYDVKM. V dropped 3 bases and J dropped 5; count of bases not matched to a gene: 0. This CDR3 is built from 14 residues. CDR3 loop: CASSLTSGDNEQFF. The CDR3 nucleotides are TGTGCCAGCAGTTTGACTAGCGGGGACAATGAGCAGTTCTTC.

The rearrangement uses TRBV30 and TRBJ2-5, with 9 positions matching TRBD2. Germline lookup yields CDR1 GTSNPN and CDR2 SVGIG (reference sequence). Germline trimming cut 2 bases from V and 2 bases from J; bases unmatched to any gene: 6. There are 15 residues in the CDR3. DNA of the CDR3: TGTGCCTGGAGTATAGGGCTAGCGGGACAAGAGACCCAGTACTTC. Amino acid sequence: CAWSIGLAGQETQYF.

The rearrangement links TRBV15 to TRBJ2-1, with D possibly matching TRBD1 (6 bases). Germline CDR1 reads LNHNV; CDR2 reads YYDKDF (reference sequence). The CDR3 spans 15 residues. The V and J ends lost 2 bases and 2 bases respectively, with 10 bases between them. The CDR3 is CATSRPRGTYNEQFF. CDR3 sequence (DNA): TGTGCCACCAGCAGACCCAGGGGAACCTACAATGAGCAGTTCTTC.

This clonotype was found once. The rearrangement joins TRBV20-1 to TRBJ2-1; weak D call: TRBD2 (5 bases). Germline-derived CDR1 and CDR2 are DFQATT and SNEGSKA (reference sequence). The CDR3 extends over 14 amino acids. Trimming removed 0 bases from V and 9 bases from J, with 15 bases in between. CDR3 nucleotides: TGCAGTGCTAGAGAGTCCGCTAGCAGCAGTGAGCAGTTCTTC. It codes for CSARESASSSEQFF.

A single count supports this clonotype. V gene TRBV29-1 combines with J gene TRBJ2-1, with TRBD2 matching over 7 bases. Germline CDR1 reads SQVTM; CDR2 reads ANQGSEA. This CDR3 region has 11 residues. V dropped 6 bases and J dropped 10; count of bases not matched to a gene: 6. The CDR3 DNA sequence: TGCAGCGTCGTACCGGGACTAGAGCAGTTCTTC. Translation gives CSVVPGLEQFF.

Comment on this clonotype: Compared with germline, one end of the junction differs, possibly owing to a read error. This chain joins TRBV6-5 and TRBJ2-1, with D maybe TRBD2 (5 bases). Germline V gene lookup returns CDR1 MNHEY and CDR2 SVGAGI. This CDR3 is 12 amino acids long. CDR3 sequence reads: CASSPYSGSKEF. CDR3 DNA: TGTGCCAGCAGTCCGTACTCGGGGTCTAAGGAGTTC.

On this clonotype itself: Its ends do not fully match the called genes, so a read error is possible. The chain has TRBV7-7 and TRBJ2-7; 11 bases map to TRBD2. The CDR3 has 15 amino acids. Germline-derived CDR1 and CDR2 are SSHAT and FNYEAQ (reference sequence). CDR3 sequence (DNA): TGTGCTAGCAGTTTGTCCGGGACTAGCGGCTACGAGCAGTACTTC. As protein: CASSLSGTSGYEQYF.

The table lists this clonotype with a count of one. The chain is built from TRBV11-2 and TRBJ2-7, with unresolved D. The CDR3 covers 13 residues. V was pared by 3 bases and J by 4 bases, with 10 bases between. Looked up from germline, CDR1 is SGHAT and CDR2 is FQNNGV. CDR3 in amino acids: CASSFDDWYEQYF. CDR3 nucleotides: TGTGCCAGCAGCTTCGACGACTGGTACGAGCAGTACTTC. Using reference TRBV11-2 and TRBJ2-7 for the parts outside the CDR3, the full variable domain is EAGVAQSPRYKIIEKRQSVAFWCNPISGHATLYWYQQILGQGPKLLIQFQNNGVVDDSQLPKDRFSAERLKGVDSTLKIQPAKLEDSAVYLCASSFDDWYEQYFGPGTRLTVT.

V gene TRBV12-3 or TRBV12-4 combines with J gene TRBJ1-5; D not certain. The CDR3 contains 12 residues. Trimming stripped 3 bases from V and 10 bases from J, with 10 bases between. The CDR3 spells CASSFQVSPQHF. CDR3 sequence (DNA): TGTGCCAGCAGTTTTCAGGTTTCACCCCAGCATTTT.

This sequence joins TRBV29-1 and TRBJ2-1; D unresolved. The length of the CDR3 is 13 residues. The V gene lost 0 bases and the J gene lost 6 bases, with 9 bases spanning the gap. CDR1 and CDR2 (germline): SQVTM, ANQGSEA. DNA for the CDR3: TGCAGCGTTGAAGATTGGAACTTCAATGAGCAGTTCTTC. Amino acids: CSVEDWNFNEQFF.

V usage is TRBV7-9 and J usage is TRBJ2-5; 9 nucleotides match TRBD1. The CDR3 sequence is 17 residues long. J was trimmed by 1 base and V by 5 bases; bases with no gene match: 11. CDR1 is SEHNR and CDR2 is FQNEAQ in the germline V gene (reference sequence). CDR3 in DNA: TGTGCCAGCAGCCTCGTCGAACCGACAGGGGGCCAAGAGACCCAGTACTTC. Translated: CASSLVEPTGGQETQYF.

V and J are TRBV20-1 and TRBJ2-3; 7 positions agree with TRBD2. With V trimmed by 0 bases and J by 2 bases, 14 bases remained unmatched. CDR3 length: 18 amino acids. In germline, CDR1 is DFQATT, CDR2 SNEGSKA (reference sequence). The CDR3 bases are TGCAGTGCTAGAGATTATAGCCCGGCTAGCGGAAACACAGATACGCAGTATTTT. It codes for CSARDYSPASGNTDTQYF.

The V call is TRBV7-9, the J call TRBJ2-7, with D perhaps TRBD1 (6 bases). In germline, CDR1 is SEHNR, CDR2 FQNEAQ (reference sequence). CDR3 length: 16 residues. V was clipped by 5 bases and J by 0 bases, with 17 bases between them. CDR3 bases: TGTGCCAGCAGCCTAAGCCGGGACACCCCCTCCTACGAGCAGTACTTC. This translates into CASSLSRDTPSYEQYF.

V usage is TRBV4-2 and J usage is TRBJ2-3; a possible D gene is TRBD2 (6 bases). This CDR3 region has 17 residues. Germline CDR1 is LGHNA and CDR2 is YNFKEQ. V lost 0 bases, J lost 1 base, and 14 bases lay in between. The CDR3 region is CASSQDRSGEGTDTQYF. DNA for the CDR3: TGTGCCAGCAGCCAAGATAGGTCGGGAGAGGGCACAGATACGCAGTATTTT.

This chain joins TRBV6-5 and TRBJ1-5; possibly TRBD1 for D (5 bases). The CDR3 has 15 residues. Germline lookup yields CDR1 MNHEY and CDR2 SVGAGI. The ends were cut back, 5 bases at V and 1 base at J, with 12 bases in the middle. CDR3 nucleotides: TGTGCCAGCAGTCCACTGGAGGGGAGCAATCAGCCCCAGCATTTT. Translation: CASSPLEGSNQPQHF.

The DNA of the CDR3 is TGTGCCGGCTTCCCCGCCGGCGGGTCTTCGGATGAGCAGTTCTTC. Protein product: CAGFPAGGSSDEQFF. The chain joins TRBV5-6 to TRBJ2-1; the D gene is possibly TRBD2 (5 bases). Trimming left V 10 bases short and J 8 bases short, with 25 bases between. In germline, CDR1 is SGHDT, CDR2 YYEEEE. The CDR3 has 15 residues.

The rearrangement uses TRBV29-1 and TRBJ2-7; TRBD1 might be the D (7 bases). CDR1 SQVTM and CDR2 ANQGSEA come from the germline V gene. Trimming shortened V by 4 bases and J by 3 bases, and 13 bases separated the two germline ends. The CDR3 totals 13 residues. CDR3 region: CSVVSQGGYEQYF. The DNA for the CDR3 is TGCAGCGTTGTTTCGCAGGGGGGCTACGAGCAGTACTTC.

The chain couples TRBV27 to TRBJ2-5, with a tentative D call TRBD2 (6 bases). Trimming left V 8 bases short and J 5 bases short, with 18 bases between. Germline CDR1 reads MNHEY; CDR2 reads SMNVEV (reference sequence). This CDR3 region has 14 residues. CDR3 sequence: CASAAGNPRETQYF. CDR3 DNA: TGTGCCAGCGCTGCGGGGAACCCCAGGGAGACCCAGTACTTC.

This chain links TRBV20-1 with TRBJ1-1; D gene unclear. V was shortened by 6 bases and J by 2 bases, with 22 bases between the two germline ends. CDR1 and CDR2 (germline): DFQATT, SNEGSKA (reference sequence). This CDR3 is built from 16 residues. In DNA form, the CDR3 reads TGCAGTGCCACTCGGAACCGTAGGACGGATAACACTGAAGCTTTCTTT. This translates into CSATRNRRTDNTEAFF.

The V and J genes are TRBV29-1 and TRBJ2-5, with 11 bases lining up with TRBD2. CDR1 is SQVTM, CDR2 ANQGSEA, per germline. The V and J ends lost 4 bases and 10 bases, in that order; junction bases with no gene match: 14. CDR3 size: 15 residues. The CDR3 nucleotides read TGCAGCGTTGTTTGGACTAGCGGGTACCACTTGGGCCAGTACTTC. It encodes CSVVWTSGYHLGQYF.

V and J are TRBV20-1 and TRBJ2-1, with D perhaps TRBD1 (5 bases). Trimming shortened V by 6 bases and J by 10 bases, and 13 bases separated the two germline ends. Looked up from germline, CDR1 is DFQATT and CDR2 is SNEGSKA (reference sequence). This CDR3 region has 11 residues. CDR3 coding DNA: TGCAGTGCCCCTGATCAGGGAGAGCAGTTCTTC. Residues: CSAPDQGEQFF.

The chain couples TRBV7-2 to TRBJ2-7, with D unclear. The germline CDR1 and CDR2 sequences are SGHTA and FQGNSA. V was cut by 1 base and J by 0 bases, with 10 bases left in between. The CDR3 runs 15 residues. The CDR3 coding sequence is TGTGCCAGCAGCTTAGAGGATTCCTCCTCCTACGAGCAGTACTTC. This sequence encodes CASSLEDSSSYEQYF.